These T cell receptor beta chains were read from a single sample in a study of spatial heterogeneity in lung cancer. TCRdb fed the 5' RACE reads into MiXCR, producing one record per CDR3 protein. The repertoire holds 20,000 to 25,000 distinct CDR3 sequences, with just under 9% as singletons. Here the sequenced sample was lung tumor tissue, taken at surgery. Source of these receptors: a male donor with early-stage non-small cell lung cancer. CDR3s include the opening cysteine and the closing phenylalanine or tryptophan. The D gene is left open where the match is weak. For some rows the clone size is stated as once, few or many, or as a class when expanded; others skip it.

d_gene: -
len: 12
abundance: many
v_gene: TRBV29-1
j_gene: TRBJ1-2
CDR3nt: TGCAGCGAGGTGACCATCGGGGATGGCTACACCTTC
CDR3aa: CSEVTIGDGYTF

d_gene: -
len: 16
abundance: many
v_gene: TRBV5-1
j_gene: TRBJ2-4
CDR3nt: TGCGCCAGCAGCCAAGGACAGCCCAATTTCAAAAACATTCAGTACTTC
CDR3aa: CASSQGQPNFKNIQYF

d_gene: -
len: 14
abundance: -
v_gene: TRBV28
j_gene: TRBJ2-5
CDR3nt: TGTGCCAGCAAGGGCAGGGTAGTCCAAGAGACCCAGTACTTC
CDR3aa: CASKGRVVQETQYF

d_gene: TRBD1
len: 14
abundance: many
v_gene: TRBV29-1
j_gene: TRBJ2-1
CDR3nt: TGCAGCGTTACCCGGGACAGGGTGGGGGATGAGCAGTTCTTC
CDR3aa: CSVTRDRVGDEQFF

d_gene: TRBD1
len: 14
abundance: once
v_gene: TRBV5-1
j_gene: TRBJ1-5
CDR3nt: TGCGCCAGCAGCGAGGGACAGGGAGATCAGCCCCAGCATTTT
CDR3aa: CASSEGQGDQPQHF

d_gene: TRBD2
len: 17
abundance: -
v_gene: TRBV6-5
j_gene: TRBJ2-2
CDR3nt: TGCGCCAGCAGTCGGGCCCAAAGTAGCGGGGGGGCCGGGGAGCTGTTTTTT
CDR3aa: CASSRAQSSGGAGELFF

d_gene: -
len: 12
abundance: many
v_gene: TRBV11-2
j_gene: TRBJ2-2
CDR3nt: TGTGCCAGCAGCTCGCAAACCGGGGAGCTGTTTTTT
CDR3aa: CASSSQTGELFF

d_gene: -
len: 13
abundance: many
v_gene: TRBV10-3
j_gene: TRBJ2-7
CDR3nt: TGTGCCATCAGTGGACAGGCGTCCTACGAGCAGTACTTC
CDR3aa: CAISGQASYEQYF

d_gene: -
len: 15
abundance: many
v_gene: TRBV7-9
j_gene: TRBJ1-1
CDR3nt: TGTGCCAGCAGCCAAACAGGGAGTATGAACACTGAAGCTTTCTTT
CDR3aa: CASSQTGSMNTEAFF

d_gene: TRBD1
len: 15
abundance: few
v_gene: TRBV18
j_gene: TRBJ1-1
CDR3nt: TGTGCCAGCTCACCAGCAGGGGGAGGGGACACTGAAGCTTTCTTT
CDR3aa: CASSPAGGGDTEAFF

d_gene: -
len: 14
abundance: few
v_gene: TRBV7-9
j_gene: TRBJ1-2
CDR3nt: TGTGCCAGCAGTTTAGAAGGGGAGAGGGGAGGCTACACCTTC
CDR3aa: CASSLEGERGGYTF

d_gene: -
len: 12
abundance: few
v_gene: TRBV3-1
j_gene: TRBJ2-7
CDR3nt: TGTGCCAGCAGCTCCTACCGCCAGGAGCAGTACTTC
CDR3aa: CASSSYRQEQYF

d_gene: TRBD1
len: 13
abundance: many
v_gene: TRBV20-1
j_gene: TRBJ1-2
CDR3nt: TGCAGTGCTACCTCCGGACAGGGATACGGCTACACCTTC
CDR3aa: CSATSGQGYGYTF

d_gene: -
len: 12
abundance: -
v_gene: TRBV20-1
j_gene: TRBJ1-1
CDR3nt: TGCAGTGCTAGAGTGGGGAGCACTGAAGCTTTCTTT
CDR3aa: CSARVGSTEAFF

d_gene: TRBD1
len: 14
abundance: -
v_gene: TRBV14
j_gene: TRBJ2-7
CDR3nt: TGTGCCAGCAGCCAACAACAGGGGGCCCACGAGCAGTACTTC
CDR3aa: CASSQQQGAHEQYF

d_gene: -
len: 13
abundance: -
v_gene: TRBV5-4
j_gene: TRBJ2-5
CDR3nt: TGTGCCAGCAGCTGGGGTCCACAAGAGACCCAGTACTTC
CDR3aa: CASSWGPQETQYF

d_gene: -
len: 13
abundance: many
v_gene: TRBV6-5
j_gene: TRBJ2-7
CDR3nt: TGTGCCAGCAGGCCCACCGGGTCTTCCGGGCAGTACTTC
CDR3aa: CASRPTGSSGQYF

d_gene: -
len: 15
abundance: -
v_gene: TRBV9
j_gene: TRBJ2-3
CDR3nt: TGTGCCAGCAGCGCCCGTGGGCAGGGCACAGATACGCAGTATTTT
CDR3aa: CASSARGQGTDTQYF

d_gene: TRBD2
len: 14
abundance: many
v_gene: TRBV28
j_gene: TRBJ2-5
CDR3nt: TGTGCCAGCAGTTCCCAGGGAGGGCCACAGACCCAGTACTTC
CDR3aa: CASSSQGGPQTQYF

d_gene: TRBD2
len: 14
abundance: few
v_gene: TRBV7-9
j_gene: TRBJ2-7
CDR3nt: TGTGCCAGCAGCCTAGCGGGTCCTACCTACGAGCAGTACTTC
CDR3aa: CASSLAGPTYEQYF

d_gene: -
len: 12
abundance: many
v_gene: TRBV30
j_gene: TRBJ2-7
CDR3nt: TGTGCCTGGAGTCCCAGAAACTACGAGCAGTACTTC
CDR3aa: CAWSPRNYEQYF

d_gene: -
len: 13
abundance: -
v_gene: TRBV28
j_gene: TRBJ2-5
CDR3nt: TGTGCCGGCAGTCAGAACCTCCAAGAGACCCAGTACTTC
CDR3aa: CAGSQNLQETQYF

d_gene: TRBD2
len: 17
abundance: few
v_gene: TRBV7-2
j_gene: TRBJ2-3
CDR3nt: TGTGCCAGCAGCTTAGTTCCAGCGGGGGGGTTAACAGATACGCAGTATTTT
CDR3aa: CASSLVPAGGLTDTQYF

d_gene: -
len: 17
abundance: medium-sized
v_gene: TRBV7-9
j_gene: TRBJ2-1
CDR3nt: TGTGCCAGCAGCCCAGGGCCCCGAGAGACGCGTGGGAATGAGCAGTTCTTC
CDR3aa: CASSPGPRETRGNEQFF

d_gene: TRBD1
len: 12
abundance: -
v_gene: TRBV20-1
j_gene: TRBJ2-4
CDR3nt: TGCAGTGCGAGAGACAGGGGGGACATTCAGTACTTC
CDR3aa: CSARDRGDIQYF